This T cell receptor (beta chain) appears in the sequencing data of a study of vaccination and CD4 T cells after COVID-19. Study in general: Investigators stimulated cells with overlapping spike peptides drawn from SARS-CoV-2, HCoV-NL63, HCoV-OC43 and HCoV-229E.

V was shortened by 6 bases and J by 4 bases, with 9 bases between the two germline ends. This CDR3 contains 12 residues. In germline, CDR1 is MNHNS, CDR2 SASEGT. As to this clonotype: Its antigen is not identified.

An Oncomine TCR Beta short-read assay was used to sequence the DNA from cultured CD4+ T cells. TCRdb called the PCR reads again in MiXCR, with one record for every CDR3 protein. The sample consists of fewer than 18,000 distinct CDR3 sequences, under 60% of them appearing once. The treatment is: roughly 10-day PBMC culture with coronavirus spike peptide pools or control peptides (ViraFEST assay). Antigen-specific T cells were expanded with peptide pools by ViraFEST, and TCRs were then sequenced. Scientists separated out CD4+ T cells through negative selection following 10 days in culture. The J gene is TRBJ1-2, the V gene TRBV6-1; tentative D call: TRBD1 (5 bases). This TCR was sampled from a human donor who had recovered from COVID-19. Sequencing was performed on CD4+ T cells from blood, cultured in vitro. The CDR3 spells CASRRGTYGYTF. The CDR3 bases are TGTGCCAGCAGGCGGGGGACCTATGGCTACACCTTC.